This T cell receptor (beta chain) emerged from a study of T-cell memory formation after mild COVID-19. Broader study findings: Day 15 to 85 contracting clones showed balanced CD4/CD8; later expanders leaned CD4+.

The J segment lost 2 bases and the V segment lost 11 bases, leaving 6 bases of the junction unmatched. The CDR3 runs to 13 residues. Germline CDR1 reads MNHEY; CDR2 reads SVGEGT. This clonotype was seen only a few times. The antigen is not known. TCRdb re-called the 5' RACE reads through MiXCR, storing one row per CDR3 protein. The profile shows around 200,000 distinct CDR3 sequences, approximately 16% of them singletons. Specimen: PBMCs or a T cell subset sorted from them (not recorded which). The chain joins TRBV6-2 or TRBV6-3 to TRBJ2-7; 10 bases map to TRBD2. The sequence was obtained from an adult woman who had mild COVID-19 (a few samples of this study predate the infection). Cell type and time point are not known. Here the CDR3 DNA reads TGTGCCGGACGGACTAGCGGAGCCTACGAGCAGTACTTC. Protein sequence: CAGRTSGAYEQYF.